This T cell receptor beta chain was identified during a study of immune heterogeneity within non-small cell lung tumors. On this clonotype: What it recognizes is unknown. At one end, the junction sequence differs from germline, possibly due to a read error.

Multiplex PCR amplified the TCR beta CDR3 region. Its first round ran for around 10 cycles with 32 V and 13 J primers. Each CDR3 protein is one row after TCRdb ran MiXCR on the multiplex PCR reads. The repertoire holds around 4,000 distinct CDR3 sequences, with 25% to 35% as singletons. The V gene's germline CDR1 is LNHNV and CDR2 YYDKDF (reference sequence). The CDR3 is made up of 15 amino acids. General study points: Recurrence of identical dominant CDR3 beta clonotypes was observed across intrapatient tumor sites, concomitant with site-unique high-frequency clones. Individual patients had largely distinct high-frequency T-cell receptor beta clonotypes.

At 600 ng per sample, bulk tumor genomic DNA provided the template. Several biopsies per primary tumor were taken during surgery, spaced as far apart as possible. The cohort was untreated, with newly diagnosed non-small cell lung cancer undergoing curative surgery. Surgery with curative intent was being performed on the donors, who were newly diagnosed non-small cell lung cancer patients. This clonotype was sampled from a man in his sixties with non-small cell lung cancer. The chain links TRBV15 to TRBJ2-7; 12 bases agree with TRBD1. Sequencing input: lung tumor tissue. This CDR3 is CATNRGTGGSYEQYF. CDR3 DNA sequence: TGTGCCACCAACAGAGGGACAGGGGGCTCTTACGAGCAGTACTTC.